The rows below give T cell receptor beta chains drawn from one sample of a study of PD-1 blockade in mismatch repair-deficient tumors. Assay: immunoSEQ multiplex PCR; the TCRdb copy retains only in-frame clones and omits some. Of some 100,000 clones listed, over 75% are singletons. This sample comprised peripheral blood, obtained approximately 35 weeks after starting pembrolizumab. Receptors originate from an adult with mismatch repair-deficient cancer. Each CDR3 is given with its conserved first and last residue. The D gene is left open where the match is weak. The size entry is marked missing in some rows and otherwise reads once, few, many or a size class.

TRBV4-3,TRBJ2-2,many,-,TGCGCCAGCAGCCAAGGCCCGGGGACGGTCACCGGGGAGCTGTTTTTT,CASSQGPGTVTGELFF
TRBV11-2,TRBJ2-3,once,TRBD2,TGTGCCAGCAGCTTAATCAGCGGGAGGGTCGCAGATACGCAGTATTTT,CASSLISGRVADTQYF
TRBV9,TRBJ1-1,-,-,TGTGCCAGCAGCGCCGGGTTGAACACTGAAGCTTTCTTT,CASSAGLNTEAFF
TRBV18,TRBJ2-7,-,-,TGTGCCAGCTCACTGGAGACAGACACCTACGAGCAGTACTTC,CASSLETDTYEQYF
TRBV30,TRBJ1-3,few,-,TGTGCCTGGACCGTGATGGGAAACACCATATATTTT,CAWTVMGNTIYF
TRBV9,TRBJ2-2,-,TRBD2,TGTGCCAGCAGCGTAGCTGGCGGGAGCTTTGGCGGGGAGCTGTTTTTT,CASSVAGGSFGGELFF
TRBV15,TRBJ2-7,-,TRBD1,TGTGCCACCAGCCTAGGACAGGGATCCTACGAGCAGTACTTC,CATSLGQGSYEQYF
TRBV6-5,TRBJ1-2,-,-,TGTGCCAGCAGCGAAGGAACCCGCTACACCTTC,CASSEGTRYTF
TRBV7-9,TRBJ2-1,-,-,TGTGCCAGCAGCTCGTCTAAGGGAGTAGGATCCTACAATGAGCAGTTCTTC,CASSSSKGVGSYNEQFF
TRBV5-1,TRBJ2-7,once,-,TGCGCCAGCAGCCAGGACACCTCCTACGAGCAGTACTTC,CASSQDTSYEQYF
TRBV5-6,TRBJ2-3,-,TRBD2,TGTGCCAGCAGCTGGGCGACTAGCGGGGGCGGAGATACGCAGTATTTT,CASSWATSGGGDTQYF
TRBV13,TRBJ1-2,-,-,TGTGCCAGCACCCTCCGGGGAAACTATGGCTACACCTTC,CASTLRGNYGYTF
TRBV30,TRBJ2-6,-,-,TGTGCCTGGAGTCTTCCTGGGGCCAACGTCCTGACTTTC,CAWSLPGANVLTF
TRBV5-1,TRBJ2-1,once,TRBD2,TGCGCCAGCAGCTTGGCCGAGACTAGCGGGAGTGGTGACAATGAGCAGTTCTTC,CASSLAETSGSGDNEQFF
TRBV6-1,TRBJ2-1,few,TRBD1,TGTGCCAGCACCCCGGACAGGGGGCTTCAGTTCTTC,CASTPDRGLQFF
TRBV7-3,TRBJ2-2,once,TRBD1,TGTGCCAGCAGCCCAGACAGGGCCGGGGAGCTGTTTTTT,CASSPDRAGELFF
TRBV18,TRBJ2-1,-,TRBD2,TGTGCCAGCTCCTTAGCGGGAGGTTACAATGAGCAGTTCTTC,CASSLAGGYNEQFF
TRBV9,TRBJ2-2,-,TRBD1,TGTGCCAGCAGCGTAGCAGGGGGAAACACCGGGGAGCTGTTTTTT,CASSVAGGNTGELFF
TRBV7-2,TRBJ1-1,-,-,TGTGCCAGCAGCTTAGTGGGAGCAGGGTTGCAAGCTTTCTTT,CASSLVGAGLQAFF
TRBV28,TRBJ1-2,-,-,TGTGCCAGCAGTTTCTCAAAGGACTATGGCTACACCTTC,CASSFSKDYGYTF
TRBV5-6,TRBJ2-5,-,-,TGTGCCAGCAGCACCCCGACAGTACAAGAGACCCAGTACTTC,CASSTPTVQETQYF
TRBV30,TRBJ2-2,once,-,TGTGCCTGGAGTGACTGGGGCAGGGGCGGCACCGGGGAGCTGTTTTTT,CAWSDWGRGGTGELFF
TRBV4-3,TRBJ2-7,-,-,TGCGCCAGCAGCCAAGATTCTGCGGGTTTCGACGAGCAGTACTTC,CASSQDSAGFDEQYF
TRBV5-1,TRBJ2-1,-,-,TGCGCCAGCAGCTTGGATTCGGGGGCGGATGAGCAGTTCTTC,CASSLDSGADEQFF
TRBV27,TRBJ2-2,-,-,TGTGCCAGCAGTTTAATGGGGCTCAACTCGAACACCGGGGAGCTGTTTTTT,CASSLMGLNSNTGELFF
TRBV11-1,TRBJ2-1,-,-,TGTGCCAGCAGCTTAGATACTAGCTACAATGAGCAGTTCTTC,CASSLDTSYNEQFF
TRBV2,TRBJ1-4,-,-,TGTGCCAGCAGTCGAAGGGACGGATCGGGTGAAAAACTGTTTTTT,CASSRRDGSGEKLFF
TRBV27,TRBJ2-7,-,-,TGTGCCAGCACCCCAGGGGGGCGGGGGGACGAGCAGTACTTC,CASTPGGRGDEQYF
TRBV7-3,TRBJ2-5,few,-,TGTGCCAGCAGCTTATATGGGGGGTCGGGGACCCAGTACTTC,CASSLYGGSGTQYF
TRBV5-6,TRBJ2-1,-,TRBD2,TGTGCCAGCAGCGTGACTAGCGGGAGAATCTCCTACAATGAGCAGTTCTTC,CASSVTSGRISYNEQFF
TRBV6-4,TRBJ2-2,-,-,TGTGCCAGCAGTGACCCAGGGGAGGCCGGGGAGCTGTTTTTT,CASSDPGEAGELFF
TRBV2,TRBJ2-2,-,-,TGTGCCAGCAGTGGTTTGGGTACCGGGGAGCTGTTTTTT,CASSGLGTGELFF
TRBV5-1,TRBJ1-2,-,TRBD1,TGCGCCAGCAGCTTGGTGCAGGGGGCGAGCTATGGCTACACCTTC,CASSLVQGASYGYTF
TRBV27,TRBJ2-2,-,-,TGTGCCAGCAGTTTCAGGCCCACCGGGGAGCTGTTTTTT,CASSFRPTGELFF
TRBV29-1,TRBJ1-1,-,-,TGCAGCGTTGCCGAGACCCGCACTGAAGCTTTCTTT,CSVAETRTEAFF
TRBV7-2,TRBJ1-5,-,-,TGTGCCAGCAGCTTACGCCCCGGGGATCAGCCCCAGCATTTT,CASSLRPGDQPQHF
TRBV4-1,TRBJ2-1,-,-,TGCGCCAGCAGCCAAGGACAGGATGCCTCCTACAATGAGCAGTTCTTC,CASSQGQDASYNEQFF
TRBV4-1,TRBJ1-5,-,-,TGCGCCAGCAGCCAAGATGGGAGTCAGCCCCAGCATTTT,CASSQDGSQPQHF
TRBV11-2,TRBJ2-5,-,TRBD2,TGTGCCAGCAGCTTGCCGGGACTAGCGAGAGAGACCCAGTACTTC,CASSLPGLARETQYF
TRBV6-1,TRBJ1-1,-,-,TGTGCCAGCAGGGCTTATGGGGTGAACACTGAAGCTTTCTTT,CASRAYGVNTEAFF
TRBV5-8,TRBJ1-2,once,TRBD1,TGTGCCAGCAGCGCCTCCGGGACAGAGACCTCCTATGGCTACACCTTC,CASSASGTETSYGYTF
TRBV2,TRBJ2-3,-,-,TGTGCCAGCAGTGAAGTAGGAACAGATACGCAGTATTTT,CASSEVGTDTQYF
TRBV9,TRBJ2-4,-,TRBD2,TGTGCCAGCAGCCCCACTAGCGGGAGAATCAAAAACATTCAGTACTTC,CASSPTSGRIKNIQYF
TRBV7-2,TRBJ1-5,once,-,TGTGCCAGCAGCTTAGCGGGACGGATACTTAGCAATCAGCCCCAGCATTTT,CASSLAGRILSNQPQHF
TRBV4-3,TRBJ2-7,-,TRBD2,TGCGCCAGCAGCTCCGGACTAGCGGACTACGAGCAGTACTTC,CASSSGLADYEQYF
TRBV10-1,TRBJ2-5,-,-,TGCGCCAGCAGTGAGGACGGGAGTCGAGAGACCCAGTACTTC,CASSEDGSRETQYF
TRBV6-6,TRBJ1-2,-,-,TGTGCCAGCAGGAGGGGCGTGAACTATGGCTACACCTTC,CASRRGVNYGYTF
TRBV5-1,TRBJ2-6,-,-,TGCGCCAGCAGCTTAAGCAACGTGATAGACTCTGGGGCCAACGTCCTGACTTTC,CASSLSNVIDSGANVLTF
TRBV5-4,TRBJ2-3,-,-,TGTGCCAGCAGCTTGGACGCAGATACGCAGTATTTT,CASSLDADTQYF
TRBV7-3,TRBJ1-1,-,-,TGTGCCAGCAGCCGCGCAGGAGGGAACACTGAAGCTTTCTTT,CASSRAGGNTEAFF
TRBV5-1,TRBJ1-2,few,-,TGCGCCAGCAGCCCTGGGAATGTGGGCGGCTACACCTTC,CASSPGNVGGYTF
TRBV19,TRBJ1-2,once,-,TGTGCCAGTAGTATAGGGGGCGGCTATGGCTACACCTTC,CASSIGGGYGYTF
TRBV5-6,TRBJ1-1,-,-,TGTGCCAGCACTTCCCAGGCAAACACTGAAGCTTTCTTT,CASTSQANTEAFF
TRBV27,TRBJ2-3,-,-,TGTGCCAGCAGTTTAGCGGGAACAGATACGCAGTATTTT,CASSLAGTDTQYF
TRBV10-2,TRBJ2-7,-,-,TGCGCCAGCAGGGTCTTTGGGGGGAGCTCCTACGAGCAGTACTTC,CASRVFGGSSYEQYF